The 21 T cell receptor beta chains below come from one sample, sequenced in a study of T cell responses to AZD1222 COVID-19 vaccine (dated by TCRdb to about 2021). The time point tag for this specimen amounts to: baseline before first vaccination. The treatment or condition label here, explained by the study, means: meningococcal conjugate vaccine given as trial control. Library method: the immunoSEQ multiplex PCR assay. TCRdb limited this immuneACCESS table to in-frame rearrangements with V and J called. A share of clones is missing; checked studies link under half to unresolved V genes, and the rest is unexplained. The table for this sample lists more than 95,000 clones; about 92% of them were counted only once. Clones ranked in the top ten supply about 4.2% of the sample. The starting material was peripheral blood, obtained on day 0 of MenACWY control vaccination. These receptors were taken from an adult in good health.

The chain uses TRBV12-3 or TRBV12-4 and TRBJ2-2; D is undetermined. The CDR3 sequence is 11 residues long. V was cut by 5 bases and J by 6 bases, with 4 bases left in between. The CDR3 region has the DNA TGTGCCAGCAGTGCCGCCGGGGAGCTGTTTTTT. Encoded protein: CASSAAGELFF.

This clone was recorded once. CDR3 amino acids: CASSELRGGQPQHF. The CDR3 nucleotides are TGTGCCAGCAGTGAGCTTAGGGGGGGCCAGCCCCAGCATTTT. This chain connects TRBV2 to TRBJ1-5; the D gene is possibly TRBD1 (6 bases). The V end lost 3 bases, the J end lost 7 bases, and 13 bases lay between the germline ends. The V gene's germline CDR1 is SNHLY and CDR2 FYNNEI. The length of the CDR3 is 14 residues.

The chain combines TRBV12-3 or TRBV12-4 with TRBJ1-1, with D possibly being TRBD1 (5 bases). The CDR3 has 13 amino acids. Trimming pared 8 bases from V and 1 base from J, leaving 11 bases between. CDR3 residues: CASAGRTNTEAFF. The CDR3 coding sequence is TGTGCCAGCGCGGGGCGTACGAACACTGAAGCTTTCTTT.

The rearrangement uses TRBV19 and TRBJ1-4; TRBD1 agrees at 7 bases. Unmatched junction bases numbered 9, after V lost 7 bases and J lost 7 bases. CDR1 is LNHDA, CDR2 SQIVND, per germline (reference sequence). CDR3 length: 14 residues. The CDR3: CASTPTGSIEKLFF. In DNA form, the CDR3 reads TGTGCCAGTACCCCGACAGGGTCGATTGAAAAACTGTTTTTT.

This clone was picked up a small number of times. The chain joins TRBV11-2 to TRBJ2-5; D is perhaps TRBD2 (5 bases). Germline assignment: CDR1 SGHAT and CDR2 FQNNGV. Trimming cost V 4 bases and J 1 base, with 7 bases left between them. The CDR3 covers 13 residues. CDR3: CASSSGIQETQYF. The DNA for the CDR3 is TGTGCCAGCAGCTCGGGGATCCAAGAGACCCAGTACTTC. Combining the CDR3 with reference TRBV11-2 and TRBJ2-5 gives the whole variable domain EAGVAQSPRYKIIEKRQSVAFWCNPISGHATLYWYQQILGQGPKLLIQFQNNGVVDDSQLPKDRFSAERLKGVDSTLKIQPAKLEDSAVYLCASSSGIQETQYFGPGTRLLVL.

V usage is TRBV28 and J usage is TRBJ1-2, with D possibly TRBD1 on 6 matching bases. Germline V gene lookup returns CDR1 MDHEN and CDR2 SYDVKM. The CDR3 covers 14 residues. Trimming shortened V by 9 bases and J by 4 bases, and 18 bases separated the two germline ends. The CDR3 loop is CASRSYGQLYGYTF. DNA of the CDR3: TGTGCCAGTCGCTCGTACGGACAGCTCTATGGCTACACCTTC.

The chain employs TRBV18 and TRBJ2-5; 8 bases map to TRBD1. CDR1 and CDR2 (germline): KGHSH, LQKENI. The CDR3 spans 15 residues. V dropped 0 bases and J dropped 2; count of bases not matched to a gene: 2. Written as DNA, the CDR3 is TGTGCCAGCTCACCACCCCGGGACAGGCAAGAGACCCAGTACTTC. Protein: CASSPPRDRQETQYF.

This chain joins TRBV6-2 or TRBV6-3 and TRBJ2-1; a possible D gene is TRBD1 (7 bases). Germline CDR1 is MNHEY and CDR2 is SVGEGT. The germline V and J ends were trimmed by 6 bases and 5 bases, with 14 bases remaining between them. The CDR3 is made up of 14 amino acids. The CDR3 region is CASSPGDSHNEQFF. Written as DNA, the CDR3 is TGTGCCAGCAGCCCGGGGGACAGCCACAATGAGCAGTTCTTC.

The rearrangement links TRBV24-1 to TRBJ2-3; 8 bases align to TRBD1. Trimming cost V 3 bases and J 1 base; bases outside gene matches: 8. Germline lookup yields CDR1 KGHDR and CDR2 SFDVKD. This CDR3 is 17 amino acids long. The DNA of the CDR3 is TGTGCCACCAGTGATCACACAACAGGGGGTGGCACAGATACGCAGTATTTT. Residues: CATSDHTTGGGTDTQYF.

In nucleotides, the CDR3 is TGCGCCAGCAGCTTGGACGGGATCTCCTACGAGCAGTACTTC. Protein: CASSLDGISYEQYF. The chain links TRBV5-1 to TRBJ2-7, with TRBD2 as a possible D gene (5 bases). V was clipped by 0 bases and J by 0 bases, with 7 bases between them. Germline V gene lookup returns CDR1 SGHRS and CDR2 YFSETQ. This CDR3 region has 14 residues. The full variable domain, its missing parts supplied by reference TRBV5-1 and TRBJ2-7, is KAGVTQTPRYLIKTRGQQVTLSCSPISGHRSVSWYQQTPGQGLQFLFEYFSETQRNKGNFPGRFSGRQFSNSRSEMNVSTLELGDSALYLCASSLDGISYEQYFGPGTRLTVT.

V is TRBV7-2 and J is TRBJ1-2; D is undetermined. The CDR3 consists of 11 residues. V was shortened by 5 bases and J by 7 bases, with 8 bases between the two germline ends. Germline-derived CDR1 and CDR2 are SGHTA and FQGNSA. The chain's CDR3 is CASSPIGGYTF. CDR3 sequence (DNA): TGTGCCAGCAGCCCCATTGGTGGCTACACCTTC. The whole variable domain, filled in from reference TRBV7-2 and TRBJ1-2, reads GAGVSQSPSNKVTEKGKDVELRCDPISGHTALYWYRQSLGQGLEFLIYFQGNSAPDKSGLPSDRFSAERTGGSVSTLTIQRTQQEDSAVYLCASSPIGGYTFGSGTRLTVV.

The rearrangement uses TRBV19 and TRBJ2-3; TRBD1 or TRBD2 may be the D gene (5 bases each). With 5 bases removed from V and 1 base from J, the gap between germline ends came to 13 bases. The germline gives CDR1 LNHDA, CDR2 SQIVND (reference sequence). The CDR3 spans 15 residues. In nucleotides, the CDR3 is TGTGCCAGTAGTCGCCGGGACCCCCGCACAGATACGCAGTATTTT. Amino acid sequence: CASSRRDPRTDTQYF.

The chain links TRBV7-2 to TRBJ1-1, with a tentative D call TRBD1 (5 bases). Germline V gene lookup returns CDR1 SGHTA and CDR2 FQGNSA. The germline V and J ends were trimmed by 5 bases and 4 bases, with 14 bases remaining between them. The CDR3 runs to 14 residues. The CDR3 spells CASSPWGLATEAFF. The CDR3 DNA sequence: TGTGCCAGCAGCCCCTGGGGGTTGGCCACTGAAGCTTTCTTT.

The V and J genes are TRBV5-6 and TRBJ1-1, with D unresolved. The V gene's germline CDR1 is SGHDT and CDR2 YYEEEE. The CDR3 runs to 14 residues. V lost 3 bases to trimming and J lost 4 bases, with 13 bases between them. CDR3 residues: CASSSPGWSTEAFF. In nucleotides, the CDR3 is TGTGCCAGCAGCTCCCCGGGGTGGAGCACTGAAGCTTTCTTT.

This clone has just one count. The V gene is TRBV28, the J gene TRBJ2-7, with a weak D call TRBD1 (6 bases). The CDR3 has 15 residues. Germline V gives CDR1 MDHEN, CDR2 SYDVKM. The V end was cut by 2 bases, the J end by 2 bases, with 13 bases between. The CDR3 nucleotides read TGTGCCAGCAGTTTAGCACAGGGCTTCCCCTACGAGCAGTACGTC. As protein: CASSLAQGFPYEQYV.

V is TRBV28 and J is TRBJ1-2; D might be TRBD1 (6 bases). Germline V gene lookup returns CDR1 MDHEN and CDR2 SYDVKM. The CDR3 consists of 13 residues. V lost 3 bases and J lost 8, with 13 bases in between. CDR3 amino acids: CASSFRGRGGYTF. In nucleotides, the CDR3 is TGTGCCAGCAGTTTCCGGGGGCGGGGAGGCTACACCTTC.

The chain recombines TRBV7-9 with TRBJ1-1, with 7 bases fitting TRBD1. Germline V lookup: CDR1 SEHNR, CDR2 FQNEAQ (reference sequence). The CDR3 has 13 amino acids. V trimming: 4 bases; J trimming: 11 bases; junction bases outside the gene matches: 10. CDR3 DNA sequence: TGTGCCAGCAGCTCATTCCAGGGGGTAGGGGCTTTCTTT. Translating it yields CASSSFQGVGAFF.

The chain has TRBV12-5 and TRBJ2-5; 10 nucleotides agree with TRBD1. V lost 0 bases and J lost 5; bases outside the gene matches: 3. CDR3 length: 15 amino acids. The germline V gene encodes CDR1 LGHNT and CDR2 FRNRAP. The CDR3 nucleotides read TGTGCTAGTGGTTTGGTGACAGGGGGCGCTGAGACCCAGTACTTC. Translation gives CASGLVTGGAETQYF.

V and J are TRBV19 and TRBJ2-1; TRBD2 is a possible D gene (6 bases). Trimming removed 6 bases from V and 1 base from J, with 13 bases in between. The germline CDR1 and CDR2 sequences are LNHDA and SQIVND (reference sequence). The CDR3 covers 15 residues. In DNA form, the CDR3 reads TGTGCCAGTAGCCCACTAGCAAATTCCTACAATGAGCAGTTCTTC. Its protein product is CASSPLANSYNEQFF.

The V call is TRBV7-3, the J call TRBJ1-6; D not certain. The length of the CDR3 is 13 residues. V lost 5 bases and J 4 bases, leaving 6 bases between the germline ends. Per germline, CDR1 SGHTA and CDR2 FQGTGA. CDR3 sequence (DNA): TGTGCCAGCAGCCGTGATTATAATTCACCCCTCCACTTT. Translating gives CASSRDYNSPLHF.

The chain joins TRBV2 to TRBJ2-1; TRBD2 matches 13 bases. CDR1 SNHLY and CDR2 FYNNEI come from the germline V gene. This CDR3 comprises 18 residues. Trimming cost V 0 bases and J 8 bases; bases outside gene matches: 10. Here the CDR3 DNA reads TGTGCCAGCAGTGAAGCCTCCGGACTAGCGGGAGTAATCTATGAGCAGTTCTTC. Translating it yields CASSEASGLAGVIYEQFF.